A single T cell receptor beta chain is shown here with its context. CDR3 length: 14 amino acids. The ends were cut back, 1 base at V and 4 bases at J, with 8 bases in the middle. Germline CDR1 is MNHNS and CDR2 is SASEGT. This sample stems from a study of blood T cell repertoires in COVID-19. Assay used: immunoSEQ multiplex PCR; TCRdb lists only in-frame clones, some missing. The sample shows 250,000 or so clones, 85% of them seen only once. A PCR-confirmed or clinician-diagnosed COVID-19 case had contacted exposed participants within 2 weeks of entry. Input material: PBMCs or T cells enriched from blood (not recorded which). The TCR comes from a woman aged 45 to 65 who had been exposed to COVID-19. The gene calls are TRBV6-1 and TRBJ1-3, with a weak D call TRBD1 (6 bases). CDR3 bases: TGTGCCAGCAGTGAAGTAGACAGGGGAAACACCATATATTTT. Translated, it gives CASSEVDRGNTIYF.